What follows are 20 T cell receptor beta chains derived from one specimen sequenced in a study of blood T cell repertoires in COVID-19. Some clones are missing from TCRdb's copy, which holds only in-frame ones; the method was immunoSEQ multiplex PCR. The sample gives about 240,000 clones, about 90% of which show up once; approximately 7.9% is in the top ten. Sequences were obtained from peripheral blood. The receptors come from a man aged 60 to 69 who had recovered from COVID-19.

The J gene is TRBJ2-6, the V gene TRBV27; D uncertain. CDR1 is MNHEY, CDR2 SMNVEV, per germline (reference sequence). CDR3 length equals 14 residues. V shed 3 bases and J shed 0 bases, with 3 bases lying between them. The CDR3 is CASSFHSGANVLTF. The CDR3 coding sequence is TGTGCCAGCAGTTTCCACTCTGGGGCCAACGTCCTGACTTTC.

J is TRBJ1-5 and V is TRBV10-3; TRBD1 matches at 7 bases. CDR1 and CDR2 (germline): ENHRY, SYGVKD. The ends lost 2 bases at V and 9 bases at J; junction bases unmatched: 13. CDR3 size: 16 residues. The CDR3 nucleotides read TGTGCCATCAGTGAGGGGGGGACAGATCAAGCATGGCCCCAGCATTTT. This sequence encodes CAISEGGTDQAWPQHF.

This chain joins TRBV5-4 and TRBJ2-1; 8 bases fit TRBD2. The length of the CDR3 is 16 residues. Per the germline V gene, CDR1 is SGHNT and CDR2 is YYREEE (reference sequence). V gave up 0 bases and J gave up 2 bases; unmatched junction bases: 4. This chain's CDR3 is CASSLVGGGTYNEQFF. In nucleotides, the CDR3 is TGTGCCAGCAGCTTGGTCGGCGGGGGGACCTACAATGAGCAGTTCTTC.

The J gene is TRBJ2-3, the V gene TRBV3-1 (or the pseudogene TRBV3-2); 10 bases agree with TRBD2. Germline CDR1 reads LGHDT; CDR2 reads YNNKEL (reference sequence). Trimming cost V 3 bases and J 11 bases; bases outside gene matches: 11. CDR3 length equals 15 residues. The DNA for the CDR3 is TGTGCCAGCAGCCACCTAGCGGGGGTGAATCTGGGGCAGTATTTT. Translated, it gives CASSHLAGVNLGQYF.

The V gene is TRBV11-2, the J gene TRBJ2-7; a weak D match, TRBD2 (5 bases). This CDR3 is built from 16 residues. Germline CDR1 reads SGHAT; CDR2 reads FQNNGV. With 1 base removed from V and 1 base from J, the gap between germline ends came to 14 bases. CDR3 bases: TGTGCCAGCAGCTTAGGGCGCGGCGGGCCATCCTACGAGCAGTACTTC. The encoded protein is CASSLGRGGPSYEQYF.

The gene calls are TRBV11-3 and TRBJ2-4; 8 bases fit TRBD1. The CDR3 covers 20 residues. The junction had 15 bases not matched to a gene; V was cut back by 0 bases and J by 2 bases. Per the germline V gene, CDR1 is SGHNT and CDR2 is YENEEA. In DNA form, the CDR3 reads TGTGCCAGCAGCTTAGACCCGAGGGACAGGACTGATGCGTCCAAAAACATTCAGTACTTC. Amino acid sequence: CASSLDPRDRTDASKNIQYF. Full variable domain (missing parts from reference TRBV11-3 and TRBJ2-4): EAGVVQSPRYKIIEKKQPVAFWCNPISGHNTLYWYLQNLGQGPELLIRYENEEAVDDSQLPKDRFSAERLKGVDSTLKIQPAELGDSAVYLCASSLDPRDRTDASKNIQYFGAGTRLSVL.

The gene calls are TRBV2 and TRBJ2-3; TRBD1 aligns across 11 bases. The germline gives CDR1 SNHLY, CDR2 FYNNEI. J was trimmed by 4 bases and V by 4 bases; bases with no gene match: 1. The CDR3 is made up of 14 amino acids. CDR3 sequence: CASSGTGGADTQYF. The CDR3 DNA reads TGTGCCAGCAGTGGGACAGGGGGCGCAGATACGCAGTATTTT.

This chain connects TRBV19 to TRBJ2-3; 8 nucleotides agree with TRBD2. Germline assignment: CDR1 LNHDA and CDR2 SQIVND (reference sequence). V shed 6 bases, J shed 1 base, and the junction held 6 bases outside the gene matches. The CDR3 has 15 residues. Written as DNA, the CDR3 is TGTGCCAGTAGAACGCGGGGGGAGGGCACAGATACGCAGTATTTT. It encodes CASRTRGEGTDTQYF.

CDR3 DNA: TGTGCTAGTGGTTTGAGAGAGGGAATCTACGAGCAGTACTTC. It yields the protein CASGLREGIYEQYF. V is TRBV12-5 and J is TRBJ2-7, with D perhaps matching TRBD2 (5 bases). Per the germline V gene, CDR1 is LGHNT and CDR2 is FRNRAP. The CDR3 is 14 residues long. Trimming cost V 2 bases and J 3 bases, with 11 bases left between them. Full variable domain (rest looked up from reference TRBV12-5 and TRBJ2-7): DARVTQTPRHKVTEMGQEVTMRCQPILGHNTVFWYRQTMMQGLELLAYFRNRAPLDDSGMPKDRFSAEMPDATLATLKIQPSEPRDSAVYFCASGLREGIYEQYFGPGTRLTVT.

V is TRBV11-3 and J is TRBJ2-3; possible D gene TRBD2, 6 bases. V was pared by 1 base and J by 2 bases, with 13 bases between. The CDR3 is 16 residues long. CDR1 is SGHNT and CDR2 is YENEEA in the germline V gene. CDR3 bases: TGTGCCAGCAGCTTAGGTCCGCGGGGACTCACAGATACGCAGTATTTT. It yields the protein CASSLGPRGLTDTQYF. Together with reference TRBV11-3 and TRBJ2-3, the CDR3 gives the full variable domain: EAGVVQSPRYKIIEKKQPVAFWCNPISGHNTLYWYLQNLGQGPELLIRYENEEAVDDSQLPKDRFSAERLKGVDSTLKIQPAELGDSAVYLCASSLGPRGLTDTQYFGPGTRLTVL.

The rearrangement joins TRBV2 to TRBJ1-1, with 7 bases lining up with TRBD1. This CDR3 has 13 amino acids. Germline loops: CDR1 SNHLY, CDR2 FYNNEI. V gave up 5 bases and J gave up 4 bases; unmatched junction bases: 4. In nucleotides, the CDR3 is TGTGCCAGCAGTCAGACAGGGAGCACTGAAGCTTTCTTT. Translated, it gives CASSQTGSTEAFF.

V is TRBV3-1 (or the pseudogene TRBV3-2) and J is TRBJ2-2, with 10 bases identical to TRBD2. The CDR3 has 16 amino acids. CDR1 is LGHDT, CDR2 YNNKEL, per germline (reference sequence). The ends lost 1 base at V and 6 bases at J; junction bases unmatched: 5. The CDR3 here is CASSQGSGGASGELFF. In DNA form, the CDR3 reads TGTGCCAGCAGCCAAGGGAGCGGGGGGGCCTCCGGGGAGCTGTTTTTT.

This clone came up once. The chain carries TRBV28 and TRBJ1-1; D is possibly TRBD1 (5 bases). The germline gives CDR1 MDHEN, CDR2 SYDVKM. Trimming removed 6 bases at V and 4 bases at J, with 15 bases between. The CDR3 length is 14 residues. CDR3 sequence (DNA): TGTGCCAGCAGCCCGGACCTGGGGGGCACTGAAGCTTTCTTT. Translation gives CASSPDLGGTEAFF.

The V gene is TRBV5-1, the J gene TRBJ2-7; 10 bases are shared with TRBD2. The CDR3 length is 15 residues. Germline CDR1 is SGHRS and CDR2 is YFSETQ. The V and J ends lost 5 bases and 3 bases, in that order; junction bases with no gene match: 8. CDR3 residues: CASRSQLAGNYEQYF. CDR3 bases: TGCGCCAGCAGGTCCCAACTAGCGGGAAACTACGAGCAGTACTTC.

This clone was observed once. The genes are TRBV24-1 and TRBJ2-2; TRBD1 aligns across 11 bases. This CDR3 is built from 16 residues. With V trimmed by 10 bases and J by 0 bases, 6 bases remained unmatched. The germline V gene encodes CDR1 KGHDR and CDR2 SFDVKD. CDR3 residues: CATARDRGSNTGELFF. The CDR3 DNA follows: TGTGCCACGGCCAGGGACAGGGGGTCGAACACCGGGGAGCTGTTTTTT.

This chain links TRBV25-1 with TRBJ1-5, with 7 positions matching TRBD1. The J segment lost 4 bases and the V segment lost 6 bases, leaving 12 bases of the junction unmatched. Germline V lookup: CDR1 MGHDK, CDR2 SYGVNS. The CDR3 is 16 amino acids. In DNA form, the CDR3 reads TGTGCCAGCAGCAAGAATGACCCAGGGGGTAATCAGCCCCAGCATTTT. Its translation: CASSKNDPGGNQPQHF. The variable domain in full, completed from reference TRBV25-1 and TRBJ1-5, reads EADIYQTPRYLVIGTGKKITLECSQTMGHDKMYWYQQDPGMELHLIHYSYGVNSTEKGDLSSESTVSRIRTEHFPLTLESARPSHTSQYLCASSKNDPGGNQPQHFGDGTRLSIL.

The rearrangement uses TRBV25-1 and TRBJ2-1; 8 bases map to TRBD2. The CDR3 sequence is 15 residues long. The V and J ends lost 4 bases and 6 bases, in that order; junction bases with no gene match: 8. Looked up from germline, CDR1 is MGHDK and CDR2 is SYGVNS. For the CDR3, the DNA is TGTGCCAGCAGTGCCCAGCGGGGGCGGCCCAATGAGCAGTTCTTC. Translation gives CASSAQRGRPNEQFF.

V usage is TRBV6-5 and J usage is TRBJ2-3; D perhaps matches TRBD2 (5 bases). Germline CDR1 reads MNHEY; CDR2 reads SVGAGI. CDR3 length: 15 amino acids. The ends were cut back, 5 bases at V and 2 bases at J, with 14 bases in the middle. CDR3 loop: CASSRISGSTDTQYF. As DNA, the CDR3 is TGTGCCAGCAGTCGTATATCGGGGTCCACAGATACGCAGTATTTT.

The chain couples TRBV11-2 to TRBJ2-3; D is unresolved. Trimming stripped 2 bases from V and 2 bases from J, with 14 bases between. The CDR3 spans 16 residues. Germline V gene data show CDR1 as SGHAT and CDR2 as FQNNGV. CDR3 nucleotides: TGTGCCAGCAGCTTATTTTTACAGAGTTCCACAGATACGCAGTATTTT. Protein: CASSLFLQSSTDTQYF.

This clone was seen more than once but under ten times. The chain employs TRBV6-6 and TRBJ1-6; D is unclear. Germline V gene sequence: CDR1 MNHNY, CDR2 SVGAGI (reference sequence). The ends were cut back, 1 base at V and 10 bases at J, with 8 bases in the middle. The CDR3 extends over 13 amino acids. CDR3 sequence (DNA): TGTGCCAGCAGTTACTTTTCTAACTCACCCCTCCACTTT. It is translated as CASSYFSNSPLHF.